The rows below give T cell receptor beta chains drawn from one sample of a study of blood T cells in healthy people across ages. One entry per CDR3 protein, called by TCRdb with MiXCR from the 5' RACE reads. Counted here are 1.5 million to 2 million distinct CDR3 sequences, just under 50% occurring once; the ten biggest clones make up less than 2.5%. The sample comprised blood. These receptors came from a woman between 35 and 50 years old in good health. Both conserved end residues are part of each CDR3. A D gene is named only where the DNA matches it firmly. Clone sizes are given selectively: once, few, many, or a class where the clone is expanded.

size	J	D	V	length	CDR3	DNA
few	TRBJ2-5	TRBD2	TRBV20-1	13	CSARLAGKETQYF	TGCAGTGCACGACTAGCGGGGAAAGAGACCCAGTACTTC
-	TRBJ1-1	-	TRBV7-8	17	CASSSNGGGVGRTEAFF	TGTGCCAGCAGCTCTAACGGGGGCGGTGTAGGTAGAACTGAAGCTTTCTTT
-	TRBJ1-2	TRBD1	TRBV7-9	13	CASSAGQGWGYTF	TGTGCCAGCAGCGCCGGACAGGGCTGGGGCTACACCTTC
few	TRBJ2-3	-	TRBV15	13	CATSRDRPDTQYF	TGTGCCACCAGCAGAGATCGCCCAGATACGCAGTATTTT
-	TRBJ1-5	-	TRBV6-5	14	CASSYGGSDQPQHF	TGTGCCAGCAGTTACGGAGGGTCGGATCAGCCCCAGCATTTT
-	TRBJ2-5	TRBD2	TRBV6-5	15	CASRSIGTSRETQYF	TGTGCCAGCAGATCCATCGGGACTAGCCGGGAGACCCAGTACTTC
-	TRBJ2-4	-	TRBV7-3	15	CASSPYRRDKSIQYF	TGTGCCAGCAGCCCTTACAGGCGTGACAAAAGCATTCAGTACTTC
-	TRBJ1-2	-	TRBV12-3/TRBV12-4	11	CASYTGYGYTF	TGTGCCAGCTACACTGGCTATGGCTACACCTTC
few	TRBJ2-5	-	TRBV4-2	17	CASSRDLWGGFQETQYF	TGTGCCAGCAGTCGCGACCTTTGGGGGGGCTTCCAAGAGACCCAGTACTTC
many	TRBJ2-4	TRBD1	TRBV7-2	14	CASSQTGASGIQYF	TGTGCCAGCAGCCAAACAGGGGCGAGTGGCATTCAGTACTTC
-	TRBJ2-3	-	TRBV4-3	13	CASSPHARDTQYF	TGCGCCAGCAGCCCCCATGCGAGGGATACGCAGTATTTT
-	TRBJ2-7	-	TRBV7-2	13	CASSLDQGGEQYF	TGTGCCAGCAGCTTAGATCAGGGAGGCGAGCAGTACTTC
-	TRBJ2-1	TRBD2	TRBV27	16	CASSTLSGGPYNEQFF	TGTGCCAGCAGTACGCTTAGCGGGGGGCCCTACAATGAGCAGTTCTTC
few	TRBJ2-5	-	TRBV6-2/TRBV6-3	11	CASGFVETQYF	TGTGCCAGCGGGTTCGTCGAGACCCAGTACTTC
-	TRBJ2-1	TRBD2	TRBV5-1	17	CASSLLTSGGDYNEQFF	TGCGCCAGCAGCCTGCTGACTAGCGGGGGGGATTACAATGAGCAGTTCTTC
few	TRBJ2-4	TRBD2	TRBV7-2	16	CASRVAGASGAGEQYF	TGTGCCAGCAGAGTAGCTGGTGCTAGCGGGGCTGGGGAGCAGTACTTC
-	TRBJ2-3	TRBD2	TRBV6-2/TRBV6-3	16	CASRNPSGGAADTQYF	TGTGCCAGCAGAAACCCTAGCGGGGGGGCCGCAGATACGCAGTATTTT
few	TRBJ2-6	TRBD2	TRBV4-2	17	CASDFGGGSAGANVLTF	TGTGCCAGCGACTTTGGGGGGGGTTCCGCTGGGGCCAACGTCCTGACTTTC
-	TRBJ2-3	TRBD1	TRBV20-1	13	CRIATGSTDTQYF	TGCAGGATAGCGACAGGGAGCACAGATACGCAGTATTTT
-	TRBJ2-5	-	TRBV7-2	15	CASSPEGKVWETQYF	TGTGCCAGCAGCCCAGAGGGAAAAGTTTGGGAGACCCAGTACTTC
-	TRBJ2-7	-	TRBV4-3	16	CASSQGLGGRIYEQYF	TGCGCCAGCAGCCAAGGCCTTGGAGGTAGGATCTACGAGCAGTACTTC
-	TRBJ2-1	TRBD2	TRBV2	18	CASSNGGLMGLEDNEQFF	TGTGCCAGCTCGAACGGGGGCCTAATGGGACTAGAAGACAATGAGCAGTTCTTC
-	TRBJ2-1	TRBD2	TRBV6-1	16	CASRLHRPAGDNEQFF	TGTGCCAGCAGACTTCACCGACCAGCGGGGGACAATGAGCAGTTCTTC
-	TRBJ1-6	TRBD1	TRBV2	15	CASSPPGQGDSPLHF	TGTGCCAGCTCCCCGCCCGGACAGGGGGATTCACCCCTCCACTTT
-	TRBJ2-1	TRBD2	TRBV11-2	16	CASSLGGWGRGNEQFF	TGTGCCAGCAGCTTGGGGGGGTGGGGAAGAGGGAATGAGCAGTTCTTC
-	TRBJ2-1	TRBD1	TRBV20-1	14	CSAEGQGYYNEQFF	TGCAGTGCAGAGGGACAGGGTTACTACAATGAGCAGTTCTTC